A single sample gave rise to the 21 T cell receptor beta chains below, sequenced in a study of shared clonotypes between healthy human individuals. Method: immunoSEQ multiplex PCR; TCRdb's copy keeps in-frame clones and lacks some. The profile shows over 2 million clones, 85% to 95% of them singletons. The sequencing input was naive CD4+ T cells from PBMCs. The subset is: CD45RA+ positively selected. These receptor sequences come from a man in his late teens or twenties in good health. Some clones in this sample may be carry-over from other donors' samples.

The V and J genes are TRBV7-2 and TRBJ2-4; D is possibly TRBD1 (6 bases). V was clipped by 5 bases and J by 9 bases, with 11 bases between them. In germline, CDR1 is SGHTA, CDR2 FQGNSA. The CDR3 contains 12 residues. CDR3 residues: CASSDRMGIQYF. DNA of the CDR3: TGTGCCAGCAGCGACAGGATGGGCATTCAGTACTTC.

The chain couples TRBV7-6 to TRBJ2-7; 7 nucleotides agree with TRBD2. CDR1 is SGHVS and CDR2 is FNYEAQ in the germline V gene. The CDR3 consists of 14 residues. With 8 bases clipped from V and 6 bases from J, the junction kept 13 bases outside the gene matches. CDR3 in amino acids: CASGGSTHGPEQYF. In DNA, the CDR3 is TGTGCCAGCGGCGGGAGCACCCACGGGCCCGAGCAGTACTTC.

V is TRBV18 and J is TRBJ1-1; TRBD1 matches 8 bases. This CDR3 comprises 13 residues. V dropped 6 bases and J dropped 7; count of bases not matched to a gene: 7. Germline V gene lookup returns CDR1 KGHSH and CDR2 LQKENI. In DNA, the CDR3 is TGTGCCAGCTCGCTGACAGGGGTCCATGAAGCTTTCTTT. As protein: CASSLTGVHEAFF.

Written as DNA, the CDR3 is TGTGCCAGCAGTGATTCAGGAGGGTACGAGCAGTACTTC. Its protein is CASSDSGGYEQYF. The rearrangement links TRBV6-1 to TRBJ2-7; a possible D gene is TRBD2 (6 bases). This CDR3 has 13 residues. Deletions cut 3 bases from V and 4 bases from J, with 10 bases between. Germline values: CDR1 MNHNS, CDR2 SASEGT.

CDR3 DNA: TGTGCCAGCAGGCGGAGGGGGGGGGACGAGCAGTACTTC. Protein: CASRRRGGDEQYF. The chain carries TRBV27 and TRBJ2-7; D perhaps matches TRBD2 (7 bases). CDR3 size: 13 residues. V was pared by 6 bases and J by 5 bases, with 14 bases between. Germline CDR1 reads MNHEY; CDR2 reads SMNVEV (reference sequence).

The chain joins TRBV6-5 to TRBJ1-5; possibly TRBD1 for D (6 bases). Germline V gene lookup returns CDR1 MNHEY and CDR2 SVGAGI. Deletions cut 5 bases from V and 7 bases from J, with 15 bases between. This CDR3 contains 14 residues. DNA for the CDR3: TGTGCCAGCAGTCCCGCGGGGGGCTGGCAGCCCCAGCATTTT. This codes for CASSPAGGWQPQHF.

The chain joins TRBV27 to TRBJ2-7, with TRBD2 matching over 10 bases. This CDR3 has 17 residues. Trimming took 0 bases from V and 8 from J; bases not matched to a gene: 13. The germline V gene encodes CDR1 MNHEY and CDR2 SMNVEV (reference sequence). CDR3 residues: CASSLSAPRLAGDKQYF. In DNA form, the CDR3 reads TGTGCCAGCAGTTTATCCGCGCCAAGGCTAGCGGGAGACAAGCAGTACTTC.

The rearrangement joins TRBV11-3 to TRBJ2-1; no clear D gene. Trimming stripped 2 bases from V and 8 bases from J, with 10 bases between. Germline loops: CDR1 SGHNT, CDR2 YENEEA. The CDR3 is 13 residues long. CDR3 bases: TGTGCCAGCAGCTTATTATTTCGGGATGAGCAGTTCTTC. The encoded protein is CASSLLFRDEQFF.

The CDR3 nucleotides read TGTGCCAGCAGCTATACCCCCGGGACAGGGTCATATGAGCAGTTCTTC. Its protein is CASSYTPGTGSYEQFF. V gene TRBV5-8 combines with J gene TRBJ2-1; 9 positions match TRBD1. Germline V gene sequence: CDR1 SGHTS, CDR2 YDEGEE. Trimming at V came to 3 bases and at J to 8 bases, leaving 12 bases not matched to a gene. This CDR3 comprises 16 residues.

The CDR3 is CASSYPRWGSYEQYF. DNA of the CDR3: TGTGCCAGCAGTTACCCACGGTGGGGCTCCTACGAGCAGTACTTC. J is TRBJ2-7 and V is TRBV6-7; D gene uncertain. Being an ORF, TRBV6-7 has a function that is uncertain. Deletions cut 2 bases from V and 0 bases from J, with 11 bases between. CDR3 length: 15 residues.

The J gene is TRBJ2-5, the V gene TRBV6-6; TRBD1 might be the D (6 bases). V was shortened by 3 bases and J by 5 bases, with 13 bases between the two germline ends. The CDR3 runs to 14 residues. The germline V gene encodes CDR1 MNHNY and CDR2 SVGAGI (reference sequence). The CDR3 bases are TGTGCCAGCAGTTATTCAGGGGCAGAGGAGACCCAGTACTTC. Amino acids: CASSYSGAEETQYF.

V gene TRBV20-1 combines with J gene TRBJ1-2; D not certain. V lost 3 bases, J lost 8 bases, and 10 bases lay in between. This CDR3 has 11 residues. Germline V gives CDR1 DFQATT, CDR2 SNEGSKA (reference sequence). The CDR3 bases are TGCAGTGCTAGGGTTCTGGCGGGCTACACCTTC. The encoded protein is CSARVLAGYTF.

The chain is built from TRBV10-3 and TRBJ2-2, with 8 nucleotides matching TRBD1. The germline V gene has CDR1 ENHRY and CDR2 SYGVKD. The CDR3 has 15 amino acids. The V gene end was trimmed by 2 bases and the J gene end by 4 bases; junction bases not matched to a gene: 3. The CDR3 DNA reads TGTGCCATCAGTGAGCGGACAGGGCCCACCGGGGAGCTGTTTTTT. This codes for CAISERTGPTGELFF.

CDR3 coding DNA: TGTGCCAGCAGCCCACGCCCAGGGGATCACTACGAGCAGTACTTC. This gives the protein CASSPRPGDHYEQYF. V usage is TRBV11-1 and J usage is TRBJ2-7, with D possibly matching TRBD1 (6 bases). CDR1 and CDR2 from the germline V gene are SGHAT and FQDESV (reference sequence). Between the trimmed V and J ends, which lost 5 bases and 3 bases, there was a span of 17 bases. This CDR3 region has 15 residues. Drawing the rest from reference TRBV11-1 and TRBJ2-7, the complete variable domain is EAEVAQSPRYKITEKSQAVAFWCDPISGHATLYWYRQILGQGPELLVQFQDESVVDDSQLPKDRFSAERLKGVDSTLKIQPAELGDSAMYLCASSPRPGDHYEQYFGPGTRLTVT.

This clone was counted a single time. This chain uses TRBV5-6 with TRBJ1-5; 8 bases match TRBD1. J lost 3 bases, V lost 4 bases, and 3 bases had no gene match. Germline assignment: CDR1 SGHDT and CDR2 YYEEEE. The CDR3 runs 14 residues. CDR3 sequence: CASSRTGINQPQHF. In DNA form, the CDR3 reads TGTGCCAGCAGCCGGACAGGGATCAATCAGCCCCAGCATTTT.

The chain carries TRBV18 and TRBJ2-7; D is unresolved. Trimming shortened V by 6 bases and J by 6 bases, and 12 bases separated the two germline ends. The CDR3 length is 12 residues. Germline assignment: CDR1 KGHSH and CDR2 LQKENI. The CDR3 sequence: CASSGRLGEQYF. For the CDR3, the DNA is TGTGCCAGCTCGGGTCGACTTGGCGAGCAGTACTTC. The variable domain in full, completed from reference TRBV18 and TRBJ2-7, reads NAGVMQNPRHLVRRRGQEARLRCSPMKGHSHVYWYRQLPEEGLKFMVYLQKENIIDESGMPKERFSAEFPKEGPSILRIQQVVRGDSAAYFCASSGRLGEQYFGPGTRLTVT.

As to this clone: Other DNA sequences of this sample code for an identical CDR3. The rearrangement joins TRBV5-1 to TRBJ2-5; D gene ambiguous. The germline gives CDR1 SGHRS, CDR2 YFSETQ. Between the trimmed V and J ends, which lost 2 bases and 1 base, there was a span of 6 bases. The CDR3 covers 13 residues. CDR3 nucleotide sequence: TGCGCCAGCAGCTTCGGAACCCAAGAGACCCAGTACTTC. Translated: CASSFGTQETQYF.

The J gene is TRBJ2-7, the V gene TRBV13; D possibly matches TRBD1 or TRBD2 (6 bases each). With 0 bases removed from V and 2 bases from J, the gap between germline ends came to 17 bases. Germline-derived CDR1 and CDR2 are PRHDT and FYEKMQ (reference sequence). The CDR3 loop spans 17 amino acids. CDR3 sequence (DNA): TGTGCCAGCAGCTTAGGGGCGAGGGGGAGGAAGCCCTACGAGCAGTACTTC. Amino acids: CASSLGARGRKPYEQYF.

The CDR3 region has the DNA TGTGCCAGCAGCGTGACAAGTATGAACACTGAAGCTTTCTTT. Its protein is CASSVTSMNTEAFF. The V gene is TRBV9, the J gene TRBJ1-1; no clear D gene. The CDR3 length is 14 residues. From germline, CDR1 is SGDLS and CDR2 YYNGEE. V was pared by 2 bases and J by 0 bases, with 8 bases between. Variable domain in full (rest from reference TRBV9 and TRBJ1-1): DSGVTQTPKHLITATGQRVTLRCSPRSGDLSVYWYQQSLDQGLQFLIQYYNGEERAKGNILERFSAQQFPDLHSELNLSSLELGDSALYFCASSVTSMNTEAFFGQGTRLTVV.

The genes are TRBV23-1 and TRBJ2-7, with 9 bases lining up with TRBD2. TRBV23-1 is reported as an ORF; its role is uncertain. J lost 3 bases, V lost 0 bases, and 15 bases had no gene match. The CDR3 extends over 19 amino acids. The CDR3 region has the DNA TGCGCCAGCAGTCAATCGGGACTAGCCGGCGAGGACGAATTCTACGAGCAGTACTTC. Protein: CASSQSGLAGEDEFYEQYF.

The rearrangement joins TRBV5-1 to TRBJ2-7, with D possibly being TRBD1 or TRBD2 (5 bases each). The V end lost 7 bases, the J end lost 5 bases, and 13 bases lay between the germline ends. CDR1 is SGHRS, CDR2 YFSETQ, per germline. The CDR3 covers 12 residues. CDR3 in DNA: TGCGCCAGCGGCCCCGGGGCCAACGAGCAGTACTTC. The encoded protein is CASGPGANEQYF.